The text below deals with one T cell receptor (beta chain). The Seattle patients joined while their infection was active and were tracked longitudinally afterward. Original methodology: By means of reference gene primer amplification, nucleated cell counts were estimated. Profiling relied on immunoSEQ multiplex PCR, and the TCRdb table lists in-frame clones only, not all of them. V, J and clone size derive from that table, while D and trimming were established from the DNA sequence. Counted here are about 230,000 clones, about nine tenths occurring once; the ten biggest clones make up more than 9%. The data stem from a study of blood T cell repertoires in COVID-19. Germline V gene lookup returns CDR1 SNHLY and CDR2 FYNNEI. The CDR3 extends over 14 amino acids. V gave up 7 bases and J gave up 5 bases; unmatched junction bases: 4.

The TCR originated in a man aged 50 to 59 with COVID-19, enrolled during active disease. The genes are TRBV2 and TRBJ2-2, with 10 bases aligning to TRBD1. The sequencing sample was made of peripheral blood. CDR3 DNA sequence: TGTGCCAGCACCGGGACAGGGGATACCGGGGAGCTGTTTTTT. This translates into CASTGTGDTGELFF.